This T cell receptor beta chain appears in the sequencing data of a study of regulatory T cells in long-lasting Graves disease. In the study overall: Graves' cases, newly diagnosed, had used antithyroid drugs under 3 months.

Time point described: newly diagnosed GD, antithyroid drugs for less than 3 months. Preparation of the TCR library used RNA extracted from PBMCs. The authors diagnosed Graves' disease using American Thyroid Association guidelines. Tubes containing EDTA received approximately 8.7 milliliters of drawn peripheral blood. For TCR beta, libraries came from iRepertoire HTBI primers and Arm-PCR of CDR3 regions. TCRdb processed the multiplex PCR reads anew with MiXCR; each CDR3 protein has one entry. Altogether around 400,000 distinct CDR3 sequences are present, roughly 16% being singletons, with the ten largest covering approximately 22%. Germline CDR1 is SQVTM and CDR2 is ANQGSEA. The V end lost 5 bases, the J end lost 4 bases, and 12 bases lay between the germline ends. The CDR3 totals 14 residues. This clonotype was recorded many times.

This material consisted of peripheral blood mononuclear cells (PBMCs), taken at new diagnosis, from a patient treated with antithyroid drugs. This sequence joins TRBV29-1 and TRBJ2-6; possible D gene TRBD2, 5 bases. The TCR sequence derives from a female donor with Graves disease. In DNA form, the CDR3 reads TGCAGCGTTTTGGAGGCGCGGGGGGCCAACGTCCTGACTTTC. Translated, it gives CSVLEARGANVLTF.